The sequence of this TCR beta chain was determined in a study of vaccination and CD4 T cells after COVID-19. Overall study: Median time from second vaccine dose to sampling was 72 days (14 to 241). Stimulation of cells relied on overlapping spike peptides derived from SARS-CoV-2, HCoV-NL63, HCoV-OC43 and HCoV-229E. The study's findings and limits: Spike mono-reactivity held for 304 of 307 vaccine-specific clones in convalescent patients.

This sample's treatment: roughly 11-day PBMC culture with coronavirus spike peptide pools or control peptides (ViraFEST assay). On day 3 and again on day 7, fresh IL-2 medium was used to replace half the medium. This CDR3 has 14 residues. J lost 5 bases, V lost 5 bases, and 5 bases had no gene match. The germline V gene encodes CDR1 MNHEY and CDR2 SMNVEV (reference sequence). An Oncomine TCR Beta short-read assay was used to sequence the DNA from cultured CD4+ T cells. One entry per CDR3 protein results from TCRdb running MiXCR on the PCR reads. The sample contains fewer than 15,000 distinct CDR3 sequences, under 75% of which appear only once. As to this clonotype: What it recognizes is unknown.

Sequencing was performed on CD4+ T cells from blood, cultured in vitro. This chain links TRBV27 with TRBJ1-4; the match to TRBD1 covers 7 bases. The receptor was isolated from a human donor who had recovered from COVID-19. The CDR3, as DNA: TGTGCCAGCAGTCCCAGGGGGAGAAATGAAAAACTGTTTTTT. It is translated as CASSPRGRNEKLFF.